This T cell receptor beta chain was profiled in a study of neurological immune-mediated disorders. Study-wide background: Of some 34 multiple sclerosis patients, approximately 31 were relapsing-remitting and 3 secondary progressive. General observations from the study: There were no CDR3 amino acid sequences shared by expanded clones across subjects, a result suggesting private repertoires in all groups.

Germline CDR1 reads DFQATT; CDR2 reads SNEGSKA (reference sequence). CDR3 length: 12 amino acids. This clonotype was recorded many times. Its antigen is not identified. One junction end does not reproduce the germline sequence, and a read error may be involved. cDNA was made by 5'RACE with 10-nucleotide random UMIs. From 15-18 subjects, every sequencing run obtained over 160 million TCR-beta sequences. TCRdb reprocessed the 5' RACE reads with MiXCR, giving one entry per CDR3 protein. The sample consists of about 69,000 distinct CDR3 sequences, almost 4% of them appearing once. The V gene is TRBV20-1, the J gene TRBJ2-1; TRBD2 aligns across 11 bases. Input material: PBMCs. The source of this sequence is a young man with multiple sclerosis. CDR3 nucleotides: TGCAGTACTAGCGGGGGTTACAATGAGCAGTTCTTC. Translation: CSTSGGYNEQFF.